This record looks at one T cell receptor (beta chain) sequence and its context. Its antigen remains unknown. This CDR3 has 13 residues. In germline, CDR1 is SGHRS, CDR2 YFSETQ. V was clipped by 5 bases and J by 1 base, with 9 bases between them. Only in-frame clones appear in the TCRdb table, and some are missing; sequencing was by immunoSEQ multiplex PCR. This sample has 140,000 to 150,000 clones, with about nine tenths found just once. This sample is drawn from a study of T cell responses to AZD1222 COVID-19 vaccine. Findings and caveats of the study: The donor cohort was predominantly white British with a female majority, and clonal diversity may have been underestimated. CD4 TCRs covered the whole spike, strongest at regions 160-218 and 743-854.

The TCR comes from an adult in good health. V is TRBV5-1 and J is TRBJ1-1; D ambiguous. The sequenced sample was peripheral blood, obtained on day 0 of MenACWY control vaccination. The CDR3 reads CASRERSNTEAFF. CDR3 nucleotides: TGCGCCAGCAGGGAGCGGTCGAACACTGAAGCTTTCTTT.